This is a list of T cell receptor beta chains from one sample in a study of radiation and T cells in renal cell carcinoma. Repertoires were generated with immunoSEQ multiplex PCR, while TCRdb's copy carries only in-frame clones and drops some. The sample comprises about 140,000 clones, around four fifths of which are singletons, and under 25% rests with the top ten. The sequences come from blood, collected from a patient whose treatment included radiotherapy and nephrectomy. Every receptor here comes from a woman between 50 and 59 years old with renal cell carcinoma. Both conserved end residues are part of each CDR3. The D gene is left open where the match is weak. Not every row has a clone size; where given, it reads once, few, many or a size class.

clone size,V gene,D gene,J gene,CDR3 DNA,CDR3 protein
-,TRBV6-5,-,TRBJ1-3,TGTGCCAGCAGTTACAGGGCAGGGGCTGGAAACACCATATATTTT,CASSYRAGAGNTIYF
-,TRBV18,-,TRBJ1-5,TGTGCCAGCTCACCACCACGAGTAGGGCAGATTTCGGGGTATTATAGCAATCAGCCCCAGCATTTT,CASSPPRVGQISGYYSNQPQHF
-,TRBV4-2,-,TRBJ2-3,TGTGCCAGCAGCCAGCAACTGCCCCCCGATACGCAGTATTTT,CASSQQLPPDTQYF
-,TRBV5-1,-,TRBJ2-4,TGCGCCAGCAGCTTGTATGTTAGTCCCAACATTCAGTACTTC,CASSLYVSPNIQYF
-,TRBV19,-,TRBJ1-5,TGTGCCAGTAGTACCCCCCGTGGAGGGGAGCAGCCCCAGCATTTT,CASSTPRGGEQPQHF
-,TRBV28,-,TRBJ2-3,TGTGCCAGCAGTTTCAGAGATACGCAGTATTTT,CASSFRDTQYF
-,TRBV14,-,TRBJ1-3,TGTGCCAGCAGCCAAGATACAGTCTCTGGAAACACCATATATTTT,CASSQDTVSGNTIYF
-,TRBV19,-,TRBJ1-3,TGTGCCAGTAGAACGGGACTCCTAACTGGAAACACCATATATTTT,CASRTGLLTGNTIYF
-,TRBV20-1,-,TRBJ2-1,TGCAGTGCAGAAACTAGGGATGAGCAGTTCTTC,CSAETRDEQFF
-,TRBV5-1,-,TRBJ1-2,TGCGCCAGCAGCTTGCAGGGTTCTAACTATGGCTACACCTTC,CASSLQGSNYGYTF
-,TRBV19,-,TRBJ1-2,TGTGCCAGTAGTACAACAGGGAGGGCGAACTATGGCTACACCTTC,CASSTTGRANYGYTF
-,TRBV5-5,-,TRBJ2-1,TGTGCCAGCAGCTCGGGACCCCTGGGGTACGAGCAGTTCTTC,CASSSGPLGYEQFF
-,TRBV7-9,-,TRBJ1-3,TGTGCCAGCAGCTTAGCAGGGGCGGTTGGAAACACCATATATTTT,CASSLAGAVGNTIYF
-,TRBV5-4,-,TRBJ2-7,TGTGCCAGCAGCTTGGCGCAGTCCTACGAGCAGTACTTC,CASSLAQSYEQYF
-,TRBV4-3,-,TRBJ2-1,TGCGCCAGCAGCCAAGCCAGGCAGGCCGGAGGGGGTGAGCAGTTCTTC,CASSQARQAGGGEQFF
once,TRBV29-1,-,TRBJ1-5,TGCAGCGCCGCGGTTGGACAGAAGTTAAATCAGCCCCAGCATTTT,CSAAVGQKLNQPQHF
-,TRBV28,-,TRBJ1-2,TGTGCCAGCAGGACACAGGGATTTAATGGCTACACCTTC,CASRTQGFNGYTF
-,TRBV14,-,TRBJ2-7,TGTGCCAGCAGCCAAAAAACGCGGGCCTCCTACGAGCAGTACTTC,CASSQKTRASYEQYF
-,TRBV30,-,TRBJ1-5,TGTGCCTGGGGGACCGAGAGCAATCAGCCCCAGCATTTT,CAWGTESNQPQHF
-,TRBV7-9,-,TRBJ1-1,TGTGCCAGCAGCTTAAGGAGGGGGGGAAGTAACACTGAAGCTTTCTTT,CASSLRRGGSNTEAFF
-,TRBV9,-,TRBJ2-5,TGTGCCAGCAGCGTAGCTACAGGGACGGAGACCCAGTACTTC,CASSVATGTETQYF
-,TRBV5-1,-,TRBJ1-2,TGCGCCAGCGGCTCCGGGACTGATAACTATGGCTACACCTTC,CASGSGTDNYGYTF
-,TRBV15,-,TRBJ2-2,TGTGCCACCAGCCGCCTAACGAACACCGGGGAGCTGTTTTTT,CATSRLTNTGELFF
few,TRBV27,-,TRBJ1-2,TGTGCCAGCAGTTTGGACAGTAACTATGGCTACACCTTC,CASSLDSNYGYTF
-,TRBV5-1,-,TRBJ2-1,TGCGCCAGCAGCTTCCATGGGGATGGGGTTATTTACAATGAGCAGTTCTTC,CASSFHGDGVIYNEQFF
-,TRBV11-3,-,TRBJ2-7,TGTGCCAGCAGCCCTACGAGGAGCTCCTACGAGCAGTACTTC,CASSPTRSSYEQYF
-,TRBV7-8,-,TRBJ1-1,TGTGCCAGCAGCCCCCTAGCCGGTTTGAACACTGAAGCTTTCTTT,CASSPLAGLNTEAFF
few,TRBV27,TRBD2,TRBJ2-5,TGTGCCAGCCGCTACCTAGCGGGGGGGACTGAGACCCAGTACTTC,CASRYLAGGTETQYF
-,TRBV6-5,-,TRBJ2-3,TGTGCCAGCAGTCGCGGACTCTCCTGGGATACGCAGTATTTT,CASSRGLSWDTQYF
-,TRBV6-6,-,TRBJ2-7,TGTGCCAGCAGTTACACGGGTCAGGCCGGCTACGAGCAGTACTTC,CASSYTGQAGYEQYF
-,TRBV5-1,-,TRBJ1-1,TGCGCCAGCAGGGGTGCAAACACTGAAGCTTTCTTT,CASRGANTEAFF
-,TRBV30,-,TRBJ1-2,TGTGCCTGGAGTGAGGGGTCATATGGCTACACCTTC,CAWSEGSYGYTF
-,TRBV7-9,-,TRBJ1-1,TGTGCCAGCAGCGCGTGGAGTGGAGAGAACACTGAAGCTTTCTTT,CASSAWSGENTEAFF
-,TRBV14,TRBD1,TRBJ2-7,TGTGCCAGCACCCCCGGACAGGGGGCGCGTCGAGGAGCGGGAGAACTTCTCCCAGAGCAGTACTTC,CASTPGQGARRGAGELLPEQYF
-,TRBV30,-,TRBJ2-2,TGTGCCTGGCGAAGGGAACGTACCCCTGGGGCCGGGGAGCTGTTTTTT,CAWRRERTPGAGELFF
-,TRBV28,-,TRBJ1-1,TGTGCCAGCAGTTCCCCGGGCAGGCCTAAGGGCACTGAAGCTTTCTTT,CASSSPGRPKGTEAFF
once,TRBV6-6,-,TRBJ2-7,TGTGCCAGCACCTTCTTGGCGGCAAGCTCCTACGAGCAGTACTTC,CASTFLAASSYEQYF
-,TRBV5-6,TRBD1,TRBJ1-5,TGTGCCAGCAGCTTGGGTGGGACAGGGGGAAAGGTAGGTCAGCCCCAGCATTTT,CASSLGGTGGKVGQPQHF
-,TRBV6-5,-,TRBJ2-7,TGTGCCAGCAGTTACATTACAGGGTCTGAGCAGTACTTC,CASSYITGSEQYF
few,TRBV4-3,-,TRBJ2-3,TGCGCCAGCAGCCAAGCGGGGGGCGGCACAGATACGCAGTATTTT,CASSQAGGGTDTQYF
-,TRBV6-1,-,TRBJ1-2,TGTGCCAGCAGTGACCGACGGGAGAGTTATGGCTACACCTTC,CASSDRRESYGYTF
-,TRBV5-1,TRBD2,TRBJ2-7,TGCGCCAGCAGCATTAGCGGGGGCTCCTACGAGCAGTACTTC,CASSISGGSYEQYF
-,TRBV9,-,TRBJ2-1,TGTGCCAGCAGCGTAGTGTCGGGTGAGCAGTTCTTC,CASSVVSGEQFF
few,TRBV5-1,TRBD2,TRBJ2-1,TGCGCCAGCAGCGGACTAGCGGGAAACTACAATGAGCAGTTCTTC,CASSGLAGNYNEQFF
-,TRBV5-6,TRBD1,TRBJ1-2,TGTGCCAGCAGCTTGGCAAACAGGGGGGCAGACTATGGCTACACCTTC,CASSLANRGADYGYTF
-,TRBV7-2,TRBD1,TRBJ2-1,TGTGCCAGCAGGCAGAGTACAGGGGGCTACAACAATGAGCAGTTCTTC,CASRQSTGGYNNEQFF
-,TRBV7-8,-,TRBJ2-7,TGTGCCAGCAGCCCAGCGGACGAGCAGTACTTC,CASSPADEQYF
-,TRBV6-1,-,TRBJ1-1,TGTGCCAGCAGTGAAGAGCGGACATCGGGGGGCCGCTTT,CASSEERTSGGRF
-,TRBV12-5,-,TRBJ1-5,TGTGCTAGTGGCCGGGTGGGGGGCAGGAATCAGCCCCAGCATTTT,CASGRVGGRNQPQHF
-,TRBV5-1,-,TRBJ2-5,TGCGCCAGCAGCTTGGTGGGTCAGGAAGAGACCCAGTACTTC,CASSLVGQEETQYF
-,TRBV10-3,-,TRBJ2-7,TGTGCCATCAGTGAGTCCGGGCGGGGCCCCTCGGGGCTCGAGCAGTACTTC,CAISESGRGPSGLEQYF